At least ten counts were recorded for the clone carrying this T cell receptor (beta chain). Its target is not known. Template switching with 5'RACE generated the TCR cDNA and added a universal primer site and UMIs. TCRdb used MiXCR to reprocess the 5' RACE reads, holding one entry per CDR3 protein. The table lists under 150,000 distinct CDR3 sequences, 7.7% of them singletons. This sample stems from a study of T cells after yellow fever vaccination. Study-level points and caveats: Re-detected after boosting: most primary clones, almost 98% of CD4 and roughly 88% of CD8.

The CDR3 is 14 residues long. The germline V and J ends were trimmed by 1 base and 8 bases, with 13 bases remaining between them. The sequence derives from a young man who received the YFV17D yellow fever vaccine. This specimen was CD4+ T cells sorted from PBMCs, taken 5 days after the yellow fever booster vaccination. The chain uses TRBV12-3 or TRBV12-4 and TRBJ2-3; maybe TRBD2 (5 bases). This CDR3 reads CASSLGGSRGTQYF. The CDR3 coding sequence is TGTGCCAGCAGTTTAGGTGGCTCTCGGGGTACGCAGTATTTT.